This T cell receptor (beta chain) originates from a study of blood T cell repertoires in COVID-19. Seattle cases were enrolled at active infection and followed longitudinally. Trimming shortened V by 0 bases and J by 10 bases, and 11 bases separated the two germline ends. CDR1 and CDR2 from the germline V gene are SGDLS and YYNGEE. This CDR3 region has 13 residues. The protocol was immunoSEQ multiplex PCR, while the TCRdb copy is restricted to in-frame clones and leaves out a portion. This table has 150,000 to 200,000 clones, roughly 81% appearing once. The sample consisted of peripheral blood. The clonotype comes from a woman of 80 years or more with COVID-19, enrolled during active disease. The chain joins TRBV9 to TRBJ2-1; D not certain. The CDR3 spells CASSVVDVGEQFF. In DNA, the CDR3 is TGTGCCAGCAGCGTAGTTGACGTGGGCGAGCAGTTCTTC.